The T cell receptor beta chain described here comes from a study of blood T cell repertoires in COVID-19. As for the study in general: Nucleic acid was either cDNA or gDNA, and it came from T cells, B-cell-depleted T cells, or PBMCs.

Sequenced by immunoSEQ multiplex PCR; TCRdb stores in-frame clones only, minus some. Here the sample spans fewer than 75,000 clones, around 92% being singletons. The germline V gene has CDR1 KGHSH and CDR2 LQKENI. V was cut by 4 bases and J by 5 bases, with 9 bases left in between. The CDR3 loop spans 12 amino acids. The chain recombines TRBV18 with TRBJ2-7, with D possibly being TRBD2 (7 bases). The TCR comes from a man in his fifties or sixties with active COVID-19. The sample was peripheral blood. The CDR3 region is CASSQGGDEQYF. CDR3 bases: TGTGCCAGCTCACAAGGGGGGGACGAGCAGTACTTC.